This T cell receptor beta chain was sequenced during a study of blood T cells in healthy people across ages. A note on this clonotype: Its antigen is unidentified.

Notes on the study in general: Measured against age, TCR beta diversity per million T cells decreased in a roughly linear manner.

V lost 6 bases and J lost 2, with 13 bases in between. The CDR3 sequence is 14 residues long. Germline V gives CDR1 MNHEY, CDR2 SVGEGT. Using a J-beta primer mix together with a sample-barcoded 5' primer, a second PCR was run for about 6 to 11 cycles. Template switching added a 12-random-nucleotide identifier to every cDNA molecule. TCRdb ran MiXCR on the 5' RACE reads and lists one entry per CDR3 protein. Of about 800,000 distinct CDR3 sequences listed, about 25% were seen once; the top ten hold under 4.5%. In addition, the sample was reused for a study of T cells of mothers and their children.

The gene calls are TRBV6-2 or TRBV6-3 and TRBJ2-5, with D perhaps being TRBD1 or TRBD2 (5 bases each). Source material: blood. The TCR comes from a boy younger than 18 in good health. This CDR3 reads CASRNRDDQETQYF. Here the CDR3 DNA reads TGTGCCAGCAGGAACCGGGACGATCAAGAGACCCAGTACTTC.